This T cell receptor beta chain stems from a study of blood T cells in healthy people across ages. Germline CDR1 SGDLS, CDR2 YYNGEE. The CDR3 sequence is 15 residues long. Trimming removed 4 bases at V and 5 bases at J, with 19 bases between. Next came a second PCR, run for about 7 to 12 cycles, which used a sample-barcoded 5' primer along with a J-beta primer mix. TCRdb ran MiXCR on the 5' RACE reads and lists one entry per CDR3 protein. Here the sample spans around 800,000 distinct CDR3 sequences, roughly 26% being singletons. This clonotype has just a few counts. This sample also belongs to another study, concerning T cells of mothers and their children.

Sequencing was done on a sample of blood. The chain uses TRBV9 and TRBJ2-7, with D perhaps TRBD2 (6 bases). The receptor was isolated from a boy aged 5-17 years in good health. As DNA, the CDR3 is TGTGCCAGCAGCCCGACGGGCGGCGGGACCCACGAGCAGTACTTC. It encodes CASSPTGGGTHEQYF.